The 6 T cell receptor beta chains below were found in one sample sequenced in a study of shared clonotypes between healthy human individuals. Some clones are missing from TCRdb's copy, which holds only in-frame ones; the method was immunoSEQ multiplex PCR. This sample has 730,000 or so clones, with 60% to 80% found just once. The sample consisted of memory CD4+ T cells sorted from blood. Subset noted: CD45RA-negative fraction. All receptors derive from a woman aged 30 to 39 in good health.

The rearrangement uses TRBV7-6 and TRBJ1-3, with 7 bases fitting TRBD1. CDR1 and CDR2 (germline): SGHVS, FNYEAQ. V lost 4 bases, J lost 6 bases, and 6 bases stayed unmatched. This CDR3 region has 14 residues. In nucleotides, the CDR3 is TGTGCCAGCAGCTCGACAGGGTCTTCAAACACCATATATTTT. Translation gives CASSSTGSSNTIYF.

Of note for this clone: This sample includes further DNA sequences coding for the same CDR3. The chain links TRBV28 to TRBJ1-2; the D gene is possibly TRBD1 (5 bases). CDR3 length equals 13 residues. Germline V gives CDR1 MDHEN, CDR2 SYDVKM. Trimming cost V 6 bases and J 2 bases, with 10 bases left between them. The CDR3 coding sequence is TGTGCCAGCAGACCAGGGACCAACTATGGCTACACCTTC. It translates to CASRPGTNYGYTF.

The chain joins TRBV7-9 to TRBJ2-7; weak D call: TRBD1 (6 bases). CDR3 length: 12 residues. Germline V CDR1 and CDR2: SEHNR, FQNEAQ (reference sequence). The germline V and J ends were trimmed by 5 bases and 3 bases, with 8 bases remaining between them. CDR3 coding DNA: TGTGCCAGCAGCACAGGGATCTACGAGCAGTACTTC. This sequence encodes CASSTGIYEQYF.

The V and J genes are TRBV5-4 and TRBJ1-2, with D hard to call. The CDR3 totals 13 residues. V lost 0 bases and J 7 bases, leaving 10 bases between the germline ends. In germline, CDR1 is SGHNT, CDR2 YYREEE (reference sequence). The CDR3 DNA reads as TGTGCCAGCAGCTTGGAGGCGGAATTTGGCTACACCTTC. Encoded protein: CASSLEAEFGYTF.

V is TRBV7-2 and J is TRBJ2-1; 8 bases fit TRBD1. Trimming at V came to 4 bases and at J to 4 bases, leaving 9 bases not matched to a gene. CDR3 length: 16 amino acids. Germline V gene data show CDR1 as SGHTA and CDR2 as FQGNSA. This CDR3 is CASSYFTGGRYNEQFF. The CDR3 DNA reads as TGTGCCAGCAGCTATTTTACAGGGGGTCGTTACAATGAGCAGTTCTTC.

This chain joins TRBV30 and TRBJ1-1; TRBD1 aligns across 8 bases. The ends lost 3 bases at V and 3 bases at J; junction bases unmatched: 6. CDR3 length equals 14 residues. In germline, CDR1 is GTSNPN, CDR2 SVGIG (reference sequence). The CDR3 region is CAWSPDRADTEAFF. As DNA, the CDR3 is TGTGCCTGGAGCCCGGACAGGGCGGACACTGAAGCTTTCTTT.